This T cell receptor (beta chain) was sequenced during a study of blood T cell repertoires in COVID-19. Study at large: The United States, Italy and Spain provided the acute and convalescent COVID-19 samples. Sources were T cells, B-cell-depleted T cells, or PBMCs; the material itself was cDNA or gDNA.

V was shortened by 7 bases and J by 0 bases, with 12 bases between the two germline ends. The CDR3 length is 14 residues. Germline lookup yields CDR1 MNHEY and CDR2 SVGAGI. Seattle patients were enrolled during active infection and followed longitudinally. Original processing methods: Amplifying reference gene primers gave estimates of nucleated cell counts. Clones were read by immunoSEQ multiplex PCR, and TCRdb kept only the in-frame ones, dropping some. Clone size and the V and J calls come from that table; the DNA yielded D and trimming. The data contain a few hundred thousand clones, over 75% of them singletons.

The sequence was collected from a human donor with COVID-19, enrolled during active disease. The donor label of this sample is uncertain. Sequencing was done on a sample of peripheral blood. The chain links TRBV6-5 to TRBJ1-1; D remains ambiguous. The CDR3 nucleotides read TGTGCCAGCACCCCATCGACACTGAACACTGAAGCTTTCTTT. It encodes CASTPSTLNTEAFF.